This T cell receptor beta chain comes out of a study of blood T cell repertoires in COVID-19. On the study more broadly: There were acute and convalescent COVID-19 samples, and they came from the United States, Italy and Spain. PBMCs, B-cell-depleted T cells, or T cells were the source of the cDNA or gDNA that made up the material.

Germline V gives CDR1 MNHEY, CDR2 SMNVEV (reference sequence). CDR3 size: 15 residues. The V and J ends lost 6 bases and 7 bases, in that order; junction bases with no gene match: 7. Clinical history reported by participants formed the basis on which cohorts were assigned. Using immunoSEQ multiplex PCR, the repertoire was profiled, and TCRdb retains in-frame clones only, with some absent. Of around 220,000 clones in the sample, about 85% were seen once. The sample consisted of PBMCs or T cells enriched from blood (not recorded which). This chain connects TRBV27 to TRBJ1-6; TRBD1 aligns across 9 bases. The TCR was taken from a woman between 25 and 40 years old with acute COVID-19. CDR3 amino acids: CASRGQGGVNSPLHF. CDR3 coding DNA: TGTGCCAGCAGGGGACAGGGAGGGGTAAATTCACCCCTCCACTTT.